The present entry profiles one T cell receptor (beta chain) with its context. Its antigen is unidentified. CD4+ cells yielded CD45RA+ naive and CD45RA-negative memory subsets. This sample was included in a study of shared clonotypes between healthy human individuals. The study's findings and limits: Some naive CD4 clonotypes, about 5%, turned up in common across four donors.

Only in-frame clones appear in the TCRdb table, and some are missing; sequencing was by immunoSEQ multiplex PCR. Of around 940,000 clones in the sample, around three quarters were seen once. What was sequenced was memory CD4+ T cells sorted from blood. Subset: CD45RA-negative fraction. This receptor was identified in a man between 18 and 29 years old in good health.

The CDR3 spells CASSRTESSGNTIYF. In DNA form, the CDR3 reads TGTGCCAGCAGTAGGACAGAAAGCTCTGGAAACACCATATATTTT. This chain links TRBV2 with TRBJ1-3; D is perhaps TRBD1 (6 bases). Deletions cut 5 bases from V and 0 bases from J, with 11 bases between. Germline assignment: CDR1 SNHLY and CDR2 FYNNEI. CDR3 length: 15 residues.